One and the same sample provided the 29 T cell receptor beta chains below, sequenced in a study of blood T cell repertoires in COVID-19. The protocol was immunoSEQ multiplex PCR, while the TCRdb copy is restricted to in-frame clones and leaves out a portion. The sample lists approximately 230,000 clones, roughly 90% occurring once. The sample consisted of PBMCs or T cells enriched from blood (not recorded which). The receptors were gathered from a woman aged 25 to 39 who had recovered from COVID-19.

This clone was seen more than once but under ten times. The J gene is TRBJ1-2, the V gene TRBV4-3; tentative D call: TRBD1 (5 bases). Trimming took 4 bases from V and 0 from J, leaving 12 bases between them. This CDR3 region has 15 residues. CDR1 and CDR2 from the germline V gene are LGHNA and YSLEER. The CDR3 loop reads CASSPKDKANYGYTF. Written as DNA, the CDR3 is TGCGCCAGCAGCCCAAAGGACAAAGCTAACTATGGCTACACCTTC.

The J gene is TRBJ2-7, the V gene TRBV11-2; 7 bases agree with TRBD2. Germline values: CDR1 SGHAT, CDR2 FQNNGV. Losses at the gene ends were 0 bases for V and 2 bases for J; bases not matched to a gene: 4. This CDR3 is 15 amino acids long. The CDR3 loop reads CASSLETGGAYEQYF. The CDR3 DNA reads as TGTGCCAGCAGCTTAGAGACGGGAGGCGCCTACGAGCAGTACTTC.

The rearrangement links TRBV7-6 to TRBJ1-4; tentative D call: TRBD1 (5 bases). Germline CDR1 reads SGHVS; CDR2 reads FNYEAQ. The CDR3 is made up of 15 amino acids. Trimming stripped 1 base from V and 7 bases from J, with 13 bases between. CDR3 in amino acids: CASSLEGAVGEKLFF. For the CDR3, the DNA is TGTGCCAGCAGCTTAGAAGGGGCAGTCGGTGAAAAACTGTTTTTT.

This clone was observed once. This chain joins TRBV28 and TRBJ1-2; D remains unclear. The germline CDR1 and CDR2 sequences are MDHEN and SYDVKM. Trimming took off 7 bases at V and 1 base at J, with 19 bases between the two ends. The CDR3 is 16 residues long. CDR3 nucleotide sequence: TGTGCCAGCAAGGCGGCAGCACAAAACCATAACTATGGCTACACCTTC. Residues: CASKAAAQNHNYGYTF.

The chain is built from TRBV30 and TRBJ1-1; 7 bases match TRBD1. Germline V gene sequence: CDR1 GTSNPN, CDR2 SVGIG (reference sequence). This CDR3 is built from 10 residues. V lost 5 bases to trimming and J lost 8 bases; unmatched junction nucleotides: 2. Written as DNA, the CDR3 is TGTGCCTGGGAACAGGGGGAAGCTTTCTTT. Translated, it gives CAWEQGEAFF.

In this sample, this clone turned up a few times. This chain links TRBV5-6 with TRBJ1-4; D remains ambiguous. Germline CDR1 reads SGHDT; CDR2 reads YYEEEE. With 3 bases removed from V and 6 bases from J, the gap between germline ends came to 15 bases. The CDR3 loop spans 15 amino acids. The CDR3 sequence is CASSWSFLSHEKLFF. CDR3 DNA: TGTGCCAGCAGCTGGAGCTTCCTTTCACATGAAAAACTGTTTTTT.

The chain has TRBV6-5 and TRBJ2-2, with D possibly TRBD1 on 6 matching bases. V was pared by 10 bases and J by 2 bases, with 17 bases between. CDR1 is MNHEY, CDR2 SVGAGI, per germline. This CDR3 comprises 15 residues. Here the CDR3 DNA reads TGTGCCACCCCGGGACACTTGCGCAACACCGGGGAGCTGTTTTTT. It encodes CATPGHLRNTGELFF.

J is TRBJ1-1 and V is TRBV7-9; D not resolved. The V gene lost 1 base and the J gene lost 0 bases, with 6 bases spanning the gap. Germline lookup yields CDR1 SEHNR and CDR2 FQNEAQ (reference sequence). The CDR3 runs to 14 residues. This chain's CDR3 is CASSLGHLNTEAFF. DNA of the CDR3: TGTGCCAGCAGCTTAGGACATCTGAACACTGAAGCTTTCTTT.

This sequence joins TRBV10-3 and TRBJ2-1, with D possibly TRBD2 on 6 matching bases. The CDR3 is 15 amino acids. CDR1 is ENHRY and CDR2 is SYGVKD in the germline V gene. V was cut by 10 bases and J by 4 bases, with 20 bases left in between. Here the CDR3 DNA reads TGTGCCACGGGATGGGAGGAGGGCTTTTACAATGAGCAGTTCTTC. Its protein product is CATGWEEGFYNEQFF.

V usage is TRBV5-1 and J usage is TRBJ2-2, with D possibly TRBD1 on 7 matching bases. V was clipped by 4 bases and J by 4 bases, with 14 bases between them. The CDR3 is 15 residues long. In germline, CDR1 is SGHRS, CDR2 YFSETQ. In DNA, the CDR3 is TGCGCCAGCAGCCTGGCGGGACAGACCACCGGGGAGCTGTTTTTT. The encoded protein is CASSLAGQTTGELFF. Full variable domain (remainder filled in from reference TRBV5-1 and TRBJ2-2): KAGVTQTPRYLIKTRGQQVTLSCSPISGHRSVSWYQQTPGQGLQFLFEYFSETQRNKGNFPGRFSGRQFSNSRSEMNVSTLELGDSALYLCASSLAGQTTGELFFGEGSRLTVL.

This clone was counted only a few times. CDR3 nucleotides: TGTGCCAGCCGCCCCGAGGGCGAGAACACTGAAGCTTTCTTT. Translated, it gives CASRPEGENTEAFF. This sequence joins TRBV19 and TRBJ1-1; no clear D gene. This CDR3 spans 14 amino acids. CDR1 is LNHDA, CDR2 SQIVND, per germline (reference sequence). The V gene lost 9 bases and the J gene lost 1 base, with 15 bases spanning the gap.

The CDR3 region is CASSVGRMNTEAFF. The CDR3 DNA sequence: TGTGCCAGCAGTGTGGGGAGGATGAACACTGAAGCTTTCTTT. The genes are TRBV2 and TRBJ1-1; D is unclear. This CDR3 comprises 14 residues. Germline CDR1 SNHLY, CDR2 FYNNEI. Trimming pared 4 bases from V and 0 bases from J, leaving 9 bases between. Variable domain in full (rest from reference TRBV2 and TRBJ1-1): EPEVTQTPSHQVTQMGQEVILRCVPISNHLYFYWYRQILGQKVEFLVSFYNNEISEKSEIFDDQFSVERPDGSNFTLKIRSTKLEDSAMYFCASSVGRMNTEAFFGQGTRLTVV.

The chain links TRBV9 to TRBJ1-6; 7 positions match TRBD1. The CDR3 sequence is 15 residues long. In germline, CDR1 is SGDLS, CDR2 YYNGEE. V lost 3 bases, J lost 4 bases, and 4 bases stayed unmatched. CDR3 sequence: CASSAGTVYNSPLHF. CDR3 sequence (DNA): TGTGCCAGCAGCGCTGGGACAGTGTATAATTCACCCCTCCACTTT.

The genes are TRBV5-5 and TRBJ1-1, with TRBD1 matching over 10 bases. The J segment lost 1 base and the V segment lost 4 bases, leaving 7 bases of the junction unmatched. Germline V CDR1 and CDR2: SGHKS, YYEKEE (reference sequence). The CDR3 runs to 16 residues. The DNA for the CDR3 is TGTGCCAGCAGCGCGGGGACAGGGGAGGGGAACACTGAAGCTTTCTTT. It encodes CASSAGTGEGNTEAFF.

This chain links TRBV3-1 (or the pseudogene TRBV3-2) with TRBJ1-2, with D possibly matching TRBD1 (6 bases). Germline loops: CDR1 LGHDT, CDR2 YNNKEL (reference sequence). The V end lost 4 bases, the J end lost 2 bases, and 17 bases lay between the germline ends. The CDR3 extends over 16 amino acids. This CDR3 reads CASSPPGEGGNYGYTF. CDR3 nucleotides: TGTGCCAGCAGCCCACCGGGGGAGGGGGGGAACTATGGCTACACCTTC.

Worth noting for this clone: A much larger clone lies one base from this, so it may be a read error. CDR3 in DNA: TGTGCCAGCAGCGGACAGGGGAACACCGGGGAGCTGTTTTTT. Protein sequence: CASSGQGNTGELFF. This chain connects TRBV9 to TRBJ2-2, with 7 bases aligning to TRBD1. V shed 3 bases, J shed 1 base, and the junction held 0 bases outside the gene matches. Germline CDR1 and CDR2: SGDLS and YYNGEE. This CDR3 is built from 14 residues.

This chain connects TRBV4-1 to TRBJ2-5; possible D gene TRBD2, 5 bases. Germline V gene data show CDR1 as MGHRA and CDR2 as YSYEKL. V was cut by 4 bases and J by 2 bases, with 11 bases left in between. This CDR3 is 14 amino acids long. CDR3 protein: CASSPRGGQETQYF. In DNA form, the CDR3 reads TGCGCCAGCAGCCCCAGAGGAGGTCAAGAGACCCAGTACTTC.

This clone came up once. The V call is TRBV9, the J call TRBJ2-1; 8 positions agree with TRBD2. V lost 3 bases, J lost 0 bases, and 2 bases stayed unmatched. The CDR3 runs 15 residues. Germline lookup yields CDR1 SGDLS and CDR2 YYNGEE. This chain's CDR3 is CASSGSGGSYNEQFF. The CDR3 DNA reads TGTGCCAGCAGCGGGAGCGGGGGCTCCTACAATGAGCAGTTCTTC.

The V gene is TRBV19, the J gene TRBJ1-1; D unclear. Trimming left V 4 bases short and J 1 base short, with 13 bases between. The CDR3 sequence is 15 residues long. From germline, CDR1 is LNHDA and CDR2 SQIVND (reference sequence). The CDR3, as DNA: TGTGCCAGTAGTAGAGGGATGACGGGGAACACTGAAGCTTTCTTT. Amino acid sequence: CASSRGMTGNTEAFF.

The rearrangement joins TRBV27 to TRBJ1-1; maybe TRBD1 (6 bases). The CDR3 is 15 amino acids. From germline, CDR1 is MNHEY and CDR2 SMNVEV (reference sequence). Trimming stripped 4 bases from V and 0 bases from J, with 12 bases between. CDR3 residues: CASSSPGGMNTEAFF. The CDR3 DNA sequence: TGTGCCAGCAGTTCCCCGGGGGGCATGAACACTGAAGCTTTCTTT.

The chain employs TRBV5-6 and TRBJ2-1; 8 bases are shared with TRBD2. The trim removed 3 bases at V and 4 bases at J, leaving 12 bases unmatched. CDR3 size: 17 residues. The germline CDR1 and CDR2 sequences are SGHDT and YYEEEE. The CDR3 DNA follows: TGTGCCAGCAGCTGGGATAGCGGGACCCTTCTTTACAATGAGCAGTTCTTC. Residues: CASSWDSGTLLYNEQFF. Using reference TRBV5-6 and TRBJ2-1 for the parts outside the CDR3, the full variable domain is DAGVTQSPTHLIKTRGQQVTLRCSPKSGHDTVSWYQQALGQGPQFIFQYYEEEERQRGNFPDRFSGHQFPNYSSELNVNALLLGDSALYLCASSWDSGTLLYNEQFFGPGTRLTVL.

CDR3 in DNA: TGCGCCAGCAGCTTGGTTGGACTAGCGTACCCGAACACCGGGGAGCTGTTTTTT. Encoded protein: CASSLVGLAYPNTGELFF. This chain uses TRBV5-1 with TRBJ2-2, with TRBD2 matching 9 bases. The germline V gene encodes CDR1 SGHRS and CDR2 YFSETQ. The CDR3 totals 18 residues. V trimming: 0 bases; J trimming: 0 bases; junction bases outside the gene matches: 6.

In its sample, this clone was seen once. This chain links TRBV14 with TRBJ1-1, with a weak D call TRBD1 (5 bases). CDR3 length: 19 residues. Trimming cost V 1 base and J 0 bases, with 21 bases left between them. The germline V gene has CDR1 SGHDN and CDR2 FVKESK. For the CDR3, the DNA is TGTGCCAGCAGCCAAGGCCTTAGGAGGGGAGGGCGGTTGAACACTGAAGCTTTCTTT. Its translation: CASSQGLRRGGRLNTEAFF.

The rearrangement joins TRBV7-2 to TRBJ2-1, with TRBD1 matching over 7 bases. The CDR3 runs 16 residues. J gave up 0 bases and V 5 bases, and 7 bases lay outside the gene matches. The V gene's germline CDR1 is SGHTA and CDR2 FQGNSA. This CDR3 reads CASSPRTGSSYNEQFF. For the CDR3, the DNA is TGTGCCAGCAGCCCGCGGACAGGAAGCTCCTACAATGAGCAGTTCTTC. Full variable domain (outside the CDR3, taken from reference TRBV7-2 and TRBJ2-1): GAGVSQSPSNKVTEKGKDVELRCDPISGHTALYWYRQSLGQGLEFLIYFQGNSAPDKSGLPSDRFSAERTGGSVSTLTIQRTQQEDSAVYLCASSPRTGSSYNEQFFGPGTRLTVL.

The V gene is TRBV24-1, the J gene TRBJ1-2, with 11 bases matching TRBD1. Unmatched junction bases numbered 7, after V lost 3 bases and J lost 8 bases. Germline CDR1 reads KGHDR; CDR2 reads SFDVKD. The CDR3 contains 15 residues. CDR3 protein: CATSDAPGQGDGYTF. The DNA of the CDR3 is TGTGCCACCAGTGATGCCCCGGGACAGGGGGACGGCTACACCTTC.

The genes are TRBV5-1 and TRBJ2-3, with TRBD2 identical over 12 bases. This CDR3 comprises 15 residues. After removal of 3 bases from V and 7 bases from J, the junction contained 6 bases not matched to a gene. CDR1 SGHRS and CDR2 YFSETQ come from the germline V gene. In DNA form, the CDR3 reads TGCGCCAGCAGCTCGGGACTAGCGGGTCCGAATACGCAGTATTTT. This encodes CASSSGLAGPNTQYF.

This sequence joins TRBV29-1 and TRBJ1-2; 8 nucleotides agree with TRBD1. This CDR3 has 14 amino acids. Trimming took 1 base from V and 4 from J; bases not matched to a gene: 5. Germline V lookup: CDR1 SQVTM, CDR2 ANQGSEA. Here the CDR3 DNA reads TGCAGCGTTGAAGGTGTGGGACAGGTCTATGGCTACACCTTC. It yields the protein CSVEGVGQVYGYTF.

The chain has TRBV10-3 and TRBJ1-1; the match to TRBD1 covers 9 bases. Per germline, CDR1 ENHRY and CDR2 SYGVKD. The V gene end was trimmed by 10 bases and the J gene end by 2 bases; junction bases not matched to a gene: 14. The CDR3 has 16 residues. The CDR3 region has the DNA TGTGCCACTCGCCAGCCTCCGGGACAGGGTAACACTGAAGCTTTCTTT. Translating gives CATRQPPGQGNTEAFF.

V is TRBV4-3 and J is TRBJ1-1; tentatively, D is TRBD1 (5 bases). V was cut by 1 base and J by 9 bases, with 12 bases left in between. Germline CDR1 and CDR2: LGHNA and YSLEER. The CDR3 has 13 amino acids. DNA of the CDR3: TGCGCCAGCAGCCAAGTAGATGACAGTAAAGCTTTCTTT. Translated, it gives CASSQVDDSKAFF.